A single T cell receptor beta chain is shown here with its context. The antigen it recognizes is unknown. Qualities for individual bases were not recorded, and no much larger clone is one base off. Peripheral blood CD8+ and CD4+ T cells from healthy donors, Susac syndrome patients and multiple sclerosis patients were profiled by high-throughput TCR beta sequencing. Recently defined diagnostic criteria for definite or probable disease were met by the Susac syndrome patients. Bulk CD8+ and CD4+ T cells were purified magnetically by negative isolation, whereas CD8+ TEMRA cells were enriched by FACS. Blood was drawn into EDTA tubes, processed within 24 hours, and PBMCs were isolated by density gradient centrifugation. PBMCs intended for TCR sequencing were cryopreserved in liquid nitrogen and thawed later in a water bath at 37 degrees C. The sorted or isolated CD4+, CD8+ and CD8+ TEMRA cells had a purity of 90% or higher.

RNA was extracted using the RNeasy kit, and roughly 0.5 to 1 ug of the RNA was reverse transcribed with random hexamers. The immunoSEQ multiplex PCR assay, which covers 54 Vbeta and 13 Jbeta segments, was used to amplify TCR beta CDR3 regions. Bias from PCR amplification was corrected by using a synthetic template baseline for primer optimization and for computational correction. The published analysis was carried out like this. Only productive sequences were kept, with reads annotated to V, D and J genes according to IMGT and analyzed in immunoSEQ Analyzer. Clonality was calculated as one minus the Shannon entropy normalized by log2 of the number of productive unique sequences. Public and private clones were assessed among the 100 most prevalent clones of each patient and control. Susac-specific clones were defined as absent from healthy and MS cohorts, 850 to 1,300 published viral clones and other ImmuneACCESS disease sequences. TCRdb trimmed the raw reads at Q25, called clones with MiXCR and kept productive beta chains. Every entry covers one CDR3 protein and lists the most common genes and DNA from its rows. The V and J calls come from TCRdb's annotation, not from the publication. A total of about 240,000 distinct CDR3 sequences appear in this sample, almost 97% of them only once. The ten largest clones take up 0.095% to 0.12% of the sample.

The record originates from a study of CD8 T cells in Susac syndrome (dated by TCRdb to the late 2010s). With respect to the entire study: Of the Susac syndrome patients who were sequenced, eight or nine were in clinical remission while about six had clinically active disease. At blood withdrawal, Susac syndrome patients were therapy-naive, treated with corticosteroids (with IVIg additionally given to some), or treated with IVIg alone. Repertoire sequencing was used to test whether CD8+ T cell activation and differentiation in Susac syndrome was antigen driven.

Broad study findings and their caveats: The CD4+ T cell repertoire of patients with Susac syndrome showed no detectable clonal expansion. The TCR sequencing and HLA analysis was acknowledged to have included a relatively small number of individuals.

V is pared back by 1 base and J by 4 bases, with 5 bases lying between the germline termini. The germline V gene sets CDR1 to SGHDT and CDR2 to YYEEEE. The CDR3 goes from the cysteine to the phenylalanine over 12 residues. The sequence is cut down to CDR3 DNA, 36 bases in frame from base 1. The sample comprised CD4+ T cells from PBMCs. Recombination joined TRBV5-6 with TRBJ2-5; the D gene is not confidently resolved. This clonotype was sampled from a human donor with Susac syndrome. The CDR3 corresponds to CASSLRPETQYF. The nucleotides read TGTGCCAGCAGCTTGCGTCCAGAGACCCAGTACTTC.